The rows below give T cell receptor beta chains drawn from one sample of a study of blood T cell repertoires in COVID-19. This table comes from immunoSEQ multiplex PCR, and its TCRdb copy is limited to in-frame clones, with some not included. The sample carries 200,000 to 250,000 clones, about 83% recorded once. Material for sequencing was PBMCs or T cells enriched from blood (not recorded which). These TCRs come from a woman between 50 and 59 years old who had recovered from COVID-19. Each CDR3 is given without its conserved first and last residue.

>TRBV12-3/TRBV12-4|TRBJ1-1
ASSSLRAEAF
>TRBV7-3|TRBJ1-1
ASSLEGRTEAF
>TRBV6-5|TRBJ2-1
ASSPRGYNEQF
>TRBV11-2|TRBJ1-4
ASSLGPTNEKLF
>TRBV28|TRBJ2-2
ASTEGGVPGELF
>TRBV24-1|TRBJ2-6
ATSGTLSGANVLT
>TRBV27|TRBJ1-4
ASSLTRGGEKLF
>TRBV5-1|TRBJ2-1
ASSGNKGLLYNEQF
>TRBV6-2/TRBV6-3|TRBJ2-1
ASSSPQGIPNNEQF
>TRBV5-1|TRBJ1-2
ASSLGRGQGPRYT
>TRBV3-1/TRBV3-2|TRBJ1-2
ASSQDPANYGYT
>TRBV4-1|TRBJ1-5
ASSQARDWTTANSNQPQH
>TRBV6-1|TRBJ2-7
ASSEGGFYEQY
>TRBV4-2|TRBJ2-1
ASSQGAGVSYNEQF
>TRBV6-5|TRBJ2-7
ASSYKRQGALYEQY
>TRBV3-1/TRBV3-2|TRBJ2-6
ASSLGLPTSSGANVLT
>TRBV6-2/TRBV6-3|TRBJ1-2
ASSYDSVYGYT
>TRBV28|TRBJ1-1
ASTKPGDRTEAF
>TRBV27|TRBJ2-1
ASSFRTYNEQF
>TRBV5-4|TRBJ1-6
ASSLRTGKSPLH
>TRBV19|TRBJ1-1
ASSSPPGQGDGVNTEAF
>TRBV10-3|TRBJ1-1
AISEGGADTEAF
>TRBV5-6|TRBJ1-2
ASSRTRAKESGYT
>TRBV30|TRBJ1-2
AWRKPHGAEVNYGYT
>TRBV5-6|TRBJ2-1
ASLLRGYNEQF
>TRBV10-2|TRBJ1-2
ASSAPDRGLYGYT
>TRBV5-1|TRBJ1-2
ASSLALGVGGYT
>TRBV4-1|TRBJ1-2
ASSQDGTGGWGYT
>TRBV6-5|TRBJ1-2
ASSSTGGNNYGYT
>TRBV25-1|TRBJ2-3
ASSEQGVTDTQY
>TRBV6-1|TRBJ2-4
ASSEGAAKNIQY
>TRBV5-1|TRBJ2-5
ASSSDRAGQY
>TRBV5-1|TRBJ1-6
ASSLEGAYNSPLH
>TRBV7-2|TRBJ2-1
ASSLGPRLAVSYNEQF
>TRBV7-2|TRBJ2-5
ASSPGGVVLTQY
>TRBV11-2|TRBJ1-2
ASSPQGRGYGYT
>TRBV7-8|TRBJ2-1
ASSLDRARYNEQF
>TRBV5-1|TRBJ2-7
ASSLQLADEQY
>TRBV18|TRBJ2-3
ASSREITSTDTQY
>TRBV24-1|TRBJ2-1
ATSDAGTGARNEQF
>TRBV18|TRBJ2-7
ASSPGLAGGFFEQY
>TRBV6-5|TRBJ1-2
ASTQRLGYT
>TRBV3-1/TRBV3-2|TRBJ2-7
ASSQGLSIYEQY
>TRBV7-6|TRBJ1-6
ASSPVRAISYNSPLH
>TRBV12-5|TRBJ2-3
ASGPGTSGVADTQY
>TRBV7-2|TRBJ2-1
ASSLALANEQF
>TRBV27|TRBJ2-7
ASSAGLVEEQY